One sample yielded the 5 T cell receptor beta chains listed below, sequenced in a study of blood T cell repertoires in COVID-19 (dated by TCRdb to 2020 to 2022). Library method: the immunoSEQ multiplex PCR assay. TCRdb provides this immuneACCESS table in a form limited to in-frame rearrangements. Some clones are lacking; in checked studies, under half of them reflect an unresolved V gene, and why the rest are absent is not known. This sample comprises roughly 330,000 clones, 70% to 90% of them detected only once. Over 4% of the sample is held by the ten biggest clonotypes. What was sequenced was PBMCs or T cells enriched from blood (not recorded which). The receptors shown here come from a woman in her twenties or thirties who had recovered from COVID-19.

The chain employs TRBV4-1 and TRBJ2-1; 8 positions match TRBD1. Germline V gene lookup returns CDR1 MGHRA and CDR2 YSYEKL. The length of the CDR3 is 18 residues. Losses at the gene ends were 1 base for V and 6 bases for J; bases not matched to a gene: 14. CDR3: CASSQGSIVQGVSNEQFF. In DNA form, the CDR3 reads TGCGCCAGCAGCCAAGGATCCATAGTACAGGGGGTGTCCAATGAGCAGTTCTTC.

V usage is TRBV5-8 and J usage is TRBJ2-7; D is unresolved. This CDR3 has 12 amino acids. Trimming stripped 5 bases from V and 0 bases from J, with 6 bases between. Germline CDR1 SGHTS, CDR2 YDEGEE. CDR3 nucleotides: TGTGCCAGCAGTTATCTCTCCTACGAGCAGTACTTC. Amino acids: CASSYLSYEQYF.

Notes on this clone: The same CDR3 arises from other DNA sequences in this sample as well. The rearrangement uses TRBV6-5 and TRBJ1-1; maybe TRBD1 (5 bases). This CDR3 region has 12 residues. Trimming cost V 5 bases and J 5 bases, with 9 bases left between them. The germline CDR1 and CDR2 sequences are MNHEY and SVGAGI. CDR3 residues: CASSTRGTEAFF. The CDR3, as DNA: TGTGCCAGCAGTACCCGGGGGACTGAAGCTTTCTTT.

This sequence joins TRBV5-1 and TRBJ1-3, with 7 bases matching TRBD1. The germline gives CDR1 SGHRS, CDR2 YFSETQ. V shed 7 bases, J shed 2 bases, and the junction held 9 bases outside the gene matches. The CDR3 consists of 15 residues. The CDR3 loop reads CASEPGTAAGNTIYF. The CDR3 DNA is TGCGCCAGCGAGCCCGGGACAGCGGCTGGAAACACCATATATTTT.

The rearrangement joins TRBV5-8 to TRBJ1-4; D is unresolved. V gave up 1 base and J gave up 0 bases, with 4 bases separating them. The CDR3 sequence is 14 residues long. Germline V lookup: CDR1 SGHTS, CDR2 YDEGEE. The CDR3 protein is CASSLYTTNEKLFF. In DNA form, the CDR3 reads TGTGCCAGCAGCTTGTATACAACTAATGAAAAACTGTTTTTT.